This T cell receptor beta chain was sequenced during a study of identical twins. The study, taken as a whole, reports: Out-of-frame alpha sequences shared by twins were enriched for low generation probability. Interpretation of the results relied on cross-sectional statistical analysis and not on following the same donors.

Germline CDR1 reads SQVTM; CDR2 reads ANQGSEA. Unmatched junction bases numbered 11, after V lost 6 bases and J lost 3 bases. The CDR3 runs to 15 residues. A note on this clonotype: The antigen is unknown.

Template switching created a universal primer site, and the cDNA included unique molecular identifiers. One entry per CDR3 protein, called by TCRdb with MiXCR from the 5' RACE reads. Among more than 400,000 distinct CDR3 sequences listed, nearly 15% were seen once. This same sample was also part of a study on yellow fever vaccine responses in identical twins.

The sample taken for sequencing was CD4+ T cells sorted from blood. The source is a woman younger than 30 in good health. The chain is built from TRBV29-1 and TRBJ2-3; 8 positions match TRBD2. CDR3 sequence: CSVTGGGGRTDTQYF. In DNA, the CDR3 is TGCAGCGTAACCGGGGGGGGCGGGAGAACAGATACGCAGTATTTT.